Listed below are T cell receptor beta chains from one sample, sequenced in a study of T cell responses to AZD1222 COVID-19 vaccine. The data were produced by immunoSEQ multiplex PCR, yet TCRdb's version contains in-frame clones alone and is incomplete. The sample holds 130,000 or so clones, about 90% seen once. Sequencing was performed on peripheral blood, taken on day 0 of AZD1222 vaccination. The receptors here all came from an adult in good health. CDR3s leave out the opening cysteine and the closing phenylalanine or tryptophan.

CDR3 | V | length
ASSEARPGQGYEQY | TRBV6-1 | 14
ASSLGAGEGTEAF | TRBV5-4 | 13
ASSVEQGGSGEKLF | TRBV9 | 14
ASSPTSGDTDTQY | TRBV18 | 13
ASNARGGGETQY | TRBV27 | 12
ASSQDPAGSGGYT | TRBV4-3 | 13
ASRRGANVLT | TRBV10-3 | 10
ASGRQGSSGELF | TRBV3-1/TRBV3-2 | 12
ASSLEGSGGHEQY | TRBV11-3 | 13
ASSVYRAQPYSPLH | TRBV7-8 | 14
ASSLEAGRGTEAF | TRBV7-6 | 13
ASSWTTLGEQF | TRBV5-1 | 11
ASSIAFGRGVGDTQY | TRBV19 | 15
ATSDDRAFTDTQY | TRBV24-1 | 13
ASSGNLKMNTEAF | TRBV9 | 13